What follows are 30 T cell receptor beta chains derived from one specimen sequenced in a study of CD8 T cells in Susac syndrome. RNA totalling about 0.5 to 1 ug underwent reverse transcription with random hexamers. TCRdb itself ran the immunoSEQ multiplex PCR reads through MiXCR, one entry per CDR3 protein. Among under 110,000 distinct CDR3 sequences listed, around 94% were seen once. The sequenced sample was CD8+ T cells from PBMCs. The receptors come from a human donor with Susac syndrome.

The V call is TRBV27, the J call TRBJ1-5, with D maybe TRBD1 (5 bases). The CDR3 has 15 residues. Between the trimmed V and J ends, which lost 2 bases and 0 bases, there was a span of 8 bases. Germline V gives CDR1 MNHEY, CDR2 SMNVEV (reference sequence). The CDR3 region is CASSLVGRSNQPQHF. The CDR3 nucleotides read TGTGCCAGCAGTTTAGTGGGGCGTAGCAATCAGCCCCAGCATTTT.

The V and J genes are TRBV7-8 and TRBJ2-5; D perhaps matches TRBD1 (6 bases). CDR3 length: 17 amino acids. In germline, CDR1 is SGHVS, CDR2 FQNEAQ. Between the trimmed V and J ends, which lost 2 bases and 4 bases, there was a span of 20 bases. CDR3 amino acids: CASSLFGAGVLPETQYF. As DNA, the CDR3 is TGTGCCAGCAGCTTATTCGGGGCAGGGGTCCTACCAGAGACCCAGTACTTC. The full variable domain, with the rest looked up from reference TRBV7-8 and TRBJ2-5, is GAGVSQSPRYKVAKRGQDVALRCDPISGHVSLFWYQQALGQGPEFLTYFQNEAQLDKSGLPSDRFFAERPEGSVSTLKIQRTQQEDSAVYLCASSLFGAGVLPETQYFGPGTRLLVL.

V gene TRBV7-2 combines with J gene TRBJ2-5, with D perhaps TRBD1 or TRBD2 (6 bases each). V was trimmed by 1 base and J by 5 bases, leaving 14 bases between them. The germline gives CDR1 SGHTA, CDR2 FQGNSA. The CDR3 loop spans 15 amino acids. DNA for the CDR3: TGTGCCAGCAGCTTAGTATGGGGGGCAGGGGAGACCCAGTACTTC. This translates into CASSLVWGAGETQYF. The whole variable domain, remainder taken from reference TRBV7-2 and TRBJ2-5, is GAGVSQSPSNKVTEKGKDVELRCDPISGHTALYWYRQSLGQGLEFLIYFQGNSAPDKSGLPSDRFSAERTGGSVSTLTIQRTQQEDSAVYLCASSLVWGAGETQYFGPGTRLLVL.

This chain's CDR3 is CASSTGRLDRGVGETQYF. The DNA of the CDR3 is TGTGCCAGTAGTACAGGCCGTCTCGACAGGGGAGTAGGAGAGACCCAGTACTTC. The rearrangement joins TRBV19 to TRBJ2-5; the match to TRBD1 covers 8 bases. The CDR3 loop spans 18 amino acids. CDR1 and CDR2 (germline): LNHDA, SQIVND (reference sequence). The J segment lost 4 bases and the V segment lost 4 bases, leaving 17 bases of the junction unmatched.

The chain employs TRBV20-1 and TRBJ1-2; possible D gene TRBD1, 5 bases. Germline CDR1 reads DFQATT; CDR2 reads SNEGSKA (reference sequence). CDR3 length: 12 residues. Deletions cut 5 bases from V and 2 bases from J, with 9 bases between. CDR3 DNA sequence: TGCAGTGCTGACAGTGAGAACTATGGCTACACCTTC. As protein: CSADSENYGYTF.

V and J are TRBV29-1 and TRBJ1-2, with a possible D match to TRBD1 (6 bases). The CDR3 spans 16 residues. Trimming pared 0 bases from V and 0 bases from J, leaving 14 bases between. Germline-derived CDR1 and CDR2 are SQVTM and ANQGSEA. The CDR3 spells CSVEDPTGQSNYGYTF. The DNA for the CDR3 is TGCAGCGTTGAAGACCCGACAGGCCAGTCTAACTATGGCTACACCTTC.

J is TRBJ2-1 and V is TRBV14, with D possibly matching TRBD2 (6 bases). The V end was cut by 2 bases, the J end by 3 bases, with 14 bases between. This CDR3 spans 16 amino acids. CDR1 and CDR2 from the germline V gene are SGHDN and FVKESK. This CDR3 reads CASSQTRGRLYNEQFF. The CDR3 bases are TGTGCCAGCAGCCAAACTCGGGGGAGGCTCTACAATGAGCAGTTCTTC.

The rearrangement links TRBV7-3 to TRBJ2-1; TRBD2 matches at 7 bases. The V and J ends lost 5 bases and 0 bases, in that order; junction bases with no gene match: 10. The CDR3 extends over 17 amino acids. The V gene's germline CDR1 is SGHTA and CDR2 FQGTGA. The CDR3 is CASSPWTSSPSYNEQFF. The CDR3 nucleotides read TGTGCCAGCAGCCCCTGGACTAGTAGTCCCTCCTACAATGAGCAGTTCTTC.

This chain connects TRBV7-9 to TRBJ2-2, with D possibly TRBD1 on 6 matching bases. This CDR3 contains 14 residues. V was pared by 5 bases and J by 3 bases, with 10 bases between. Germline CDR1 is SEHNR and CDR2 is FQNEAQ (reference sequence). DNA of the CDR3: TGTGCCAGCAGCCTACAGGGATACACCGGGGAGCTGTTTTTT. Amino acids: CASSLQGYTGELFF. The complete variable domain, with remaining parts taken from reference TRBV7-9 and TRBJ2-2, reads DTGVSQNPRHKITKRGQNVTFRCDPISEHNRLYWYRQTLGQGPEFLTYFQNEAQLEKSRLLSDRFSAERPKGSFSTLEIQRTEQGDSAMYLCASSLQGYTGELFFGEGSRLTVL.

This chain connects TRBV7-9 to TRBJ2-5; D perhaps matches TRBD1 (6 bases). V was cut by 7 bases and J by 5 bases, with 11 bases left in between. The germline gives CDR1 SEHNR, CDR2 FQNEAQ (reference sequence). The CDR3 spans 12 residues. The CDR3 DNA reads TGTGCCAGCACGGACAGTCTCGAGACCCAGTACTTC. Protein sequence: CASTDSLETQYF.

V usage is TRBV29-1 and J usage is TRBJ2-3; perhaps TRBD1 as D (5 bases). The CDR3 has 13 residues. Germline V gene sequence: CDR1 SQVTM, CDR2 ANQGSEA. The ends were cut back, 2 bases at V and 0 bases at J, with 6 bases in the middle. CDR3 region: CSVETGSTDTQYF. The DNA for the CDR3 is TGCAGCGTTGAAACAGGTAGCACAGATACGCAGTATTTT.

The J gene is TRBJ1-2, the V gene TRBV19, with unresolved D. Germline V CDR1 and CDR2: LNHDA, SQIVND (reference sequence). This CDR3 is 15 amino acids long. The V end was cut by 7 bases, the J end by 4 bases, with 19 bases between. CDR3 coding DNA: TGTGCCAGTACCCTCGACACCCAAACCCTCTATGGCTACACCTTC. This sequence encodes CASTLDTQTLYGYTF.

The genes are TRBV11-3 and TRBJ2-3; D is ambiguous. Trimming removed 5 bases at V and 2 bases at J, with 8 bases between. The CDR3 is made up of 13 amino acids. The germline V gene encodes CDR1 SGHNT and CDR2 YENEEA. DNA of the CDR3: TGTGCCAGCAGCACCCTGACCACAGATACGCAGTATTTT. This encodes CASSTLTTDTQYF.

This sequence joins TRBV15 and TRBJ2-5; 10 bases map to TRBD1. This CDR3 has 15 residues. From germline, CDR1 is LNHNV and CDR2 YYDKDF (reference sequence). The V and J ends lost 8 bases and 5 bases, in that order; junction bases with no gene match: 11. The CDR3 is CATRTGQGVGETQYF. CDR3 sequence (DNA): TGTGCCACCCGGACAGGACAGGGGGTTGGTGAGACCCAGTACTTC.

The chain employs TRBV13 and TRBJ2-2, with no clear D. The V end lost 4 bases, the J end lost 1 base, and 7 bases lay between the germline ends. Germline V lookup: CDR1 PRHDT, CDR2 FYEKMQ (reference sequence). The CDR3 contains 14 residues. The CDR3 coding sequence is TGTGCCAGCAGCTATGACTTGAACACCGGGGAGCTGTTTTTT. Encoded protein: CASSYDLNTGELFF.

The gene calls are TRBV6-6 and TRBJ2-7; no clear D. Germline CDR1 reads MNHNY; CDR2 reads SVGAGI (reference sequence). With 4 bases removed from V and 4 bases from J, the gap between germline ends came to 11 bases. The CDR3 sequence is 13 residues long. CDR3 sequence: CASSWSYLYEQYF. As DNA, the CDR3 is TGTGCCAGCAGTTGGTCCTACCTTTACGAGCAGTACTTC.

A single count supports this clonotype. The chain joins TRBV3-1 to TRBJ2-5; D is possibly TRBD2 (6 bases). V was pared by 1 base and J by 5 bases, with 8 bases between. CDR1 and CDR2 (germline): LGHDT, YNNKEL (reference sequence). The CDR3 covers 13 residues. The DNA for the CDR3 is TGTGCCAGCAGCCAAGGCGGGGTGGAGACCCAGTACTTC. Translation: CASSQGGVETQYF.

This sequence joins TRBV5-6 and TRBJ1-1; 9 bases map to TRBD1. The CDR3 spans 12 residues. V lost 5 bases and J lost 7; bases outside the gene matches: 3. Germline V gene data show CDR1 as SGHDT and CDR2 as YYEEEE. The CDR3 is CASSGTGLEAFF. Here the CDR3 DNA reads TGTGCCAGCAGTGGGACAGGGCTTGAAGCTTTCTTT.

J is TRBJ2-1 and V is TRBV7-9, with a weak D call TRBD1 (6 bases). Germline V CDR1 and CDR2: SEHNR, FQNEAQ (reference sequence). Trimming took 0 bases from V and 4 from J, leaving 16 bases between them. There are 17 residues in the CDR3. CDR3 sequence reads: CASSLAHGDIGYNEQFF. The CDR3 DNA sequence: TGTGCCAGCAGCTTAGCGCATGGGGACATCGGATACAATGAGCAGTTCTTC.

V usage is TRBV10-3 and J usage is TRBJ2-5; D unclear. CDR1 is ENHRY, CDR2 SYGVKD, per germline. Trimming removed 10 bases from V and 0 bases from J, with 9 bases in between. CDR3 length equals 12 residues. Here the CDR3 DNA reads TGTGCCACCAAGACGGACCAAGAGACCCAGTACTTC. Amino acid sequence: CATKTDQETQYF.

The V call is TRBV6-5, the J call TRBJ2-1, with a tentative D call TRBD1 (5 bases). V gave up 0 bases and J gave up 7 bases, with 13 bases separating them. Germline CDR1 and CDR2: MNHEY and SVGAGI. This CDR3 has 15 amino acids. The CDR3 DNA sequence: TGTGCCAGCAGTTACTCACTTTCCCAGGGTAATGAGCAGTTCTTC. Translated, it gives CASSYSLSQGNEQFF.

V is TRBV24-1 and J is TRBJ2-4; 7 bases map to TRBD1. The CDR3 loop spans 15 amino acids. The junction had 11 bases not matched to a gene; V was cut back by 12 bases and J by 1 base. CDR1 and CDR2 (germline): KGHDR, SFDVKD. CDR3 DNA sequence: TGTGCCCTTGGGGACAGAAAGTACGCCAAAAACATTCAGTACTTC. Residues: CALGDRKYAKNIQYF.

This clonotype appeared a few times. This CDR3 is CASSQAGGMNTEAFF. CDR3 DNA: TGCGCCAGCAGCCAAGCGGGGGGGATGAACACTGAAGCTTTCTTT. This chain connects TRBV4-1 to TRBJ1-1, with D perhaps matching TRBD1 (5 bases). Trimming left V 1 base short and J 0 bases short, with 9 bases between. The CDR3 covers 15 residues. Germline loops: CDR1 MGHRA, CDR2 YSYEKL.

The chain employs TRBV6-1 and TRBJ1-2, with 7 bases that match TRBD1. Germline trimming cut 8 bases from V and 8 bases from J; bases unmatched to any gene: 17. There are 15 residues in the CDR3. Germline V gives CDR1 MNHNS, CDR2 SASEGT. This CDR3 is CASPEGGTAPWGYTF. The CDR3 DNA reads TGTGCCAGCCCCGAAGGTGGGACAGCCCCGTGGGGCTACACCTTC.

In nucleotides, the CDR3 is TGCAGTGCGCAAAACCGGGACAGGGATTGGCAAGAGACCCAGTACTTC. Translated, it gives CSAQNRDRDWQETQYF. V gene TRBV20-1 combines with J gene TRBJ2-5, with TRBD1 matching 9 bases. Trimming at V came to 6 bases and at J to 2 bases, leaving 13 bases not matched to a gene. Germline CDR1 and CDR2: DFQATT and SNEGSKA (reference sequence). The CDR3 covers 16 residues.

This clonotype was seen a few times. The chain is built from TRBV9 and TRBJ1-2, with D unresolved. CDR3 length: 11 residues. The germline V gene has CDR1 SGDLS and CDR2 YYNGEE. V lost 7 bases, J lost 6 bases, and 10 bases lay in between. CDR3 nucleotides: TGTGCCAGCTCCTCAAGGGATGGCTACACCTTC. Its translation is CASSSRDGYTF.

V and J are TRBV2 and TRBJ1-1; a weak D match, TRBD1 (5 bases). The CDR3 is made up of 16 amino acids. The V gene's germline CDR1 is SNHLY and CDR2 FYNNEI. V was pared by 7 bases and J by 6 bases, with 24 bases between. The DNA for the CDR3 is TGTGCCAGCACTCCGCCGGACCGGGGGGGGTACCCTGAAGCTTTCTTT. Protein: CASTPPDRGGYPEAFF. The full variable domain, in which reference TRBV2 and TRBJ1-1 provide the parts outside the CDR3, is EPEVTQTPSHQVTQMGQEVILRCVPISNHLYFYWYRQILGQKVEFLVSFYNNEISEKSEIFDDQFSVERPDGSNFTLKIRSTKLEDSAMYFCASTPPDRGGYPEAFFGQGTRLTVV.

The CDR3 sequence is CATSRDLAGVEQFF. CDR3 in DNA: TGTGCCACCAGCAGAGATCTAGCGGGGGTTGAGCAGTTCTTC. V is TRBV15 and J is TRBJ2-1; 10 positions match TRBD2. This CDR3 spans 14 amino acids. The ends lost 0 bases at V and 9 bases at J; junction bases unmatched: 2. The germline V gene has CDR1 LNHNV and CDR2 YYDKDF (reference sequence).

The chain recombines TRBV11-2 with TRBJ2-5, with 12 bases matching TRBD2. V lost 6 bases, J lost 4 bases, and 9 bases stayed unmatched. The CDR3 totals 16 residues. CDR1 and CDR2 (germline): SGHAT, FQNNGV. In nucleotides, the CDR3 is TGTGCCAGCAGATTTGCCGGGACTAGCGGGCCAGAGACCCAGTACTTC. Amino acid sequence: CASRFAGTSGPETQYF.

The chain combines TRBV7-2 with TRBJ2-5, with 11 bases identical to TRBD2. Per germline, CDR1 SGHTA and CDR2 FQGNSA. The CDR3 contains 15 residues. V was clipped by 4 bases and J by 5 bases; unmatched bases: 6. CDR3 DNA: TGTGCCAGCAGCTGGCTAGCGGGGGGCCGGGAGACCCAGTACTTC. This translates into CASSWLAGGRETQYF.